The clone carrying this TCR beta chain was picked up a small number of times. Its antigen is undetermined. TCRalpha and TCRbeta libraries used 5'RACE with constant-segment primers and UMIs. Each CDR3 protein gets one entry after TCRdb re-called the 5' RACE reads with MiXCR. The table includes over 70,000 distinct CDR3 sequences, about 14% detected once. Losses at the gene ends were 0 bases for V and 2 bases for J; bases not matched to a gene: 5. Per germline, CDR1 SNHLY and CDR2 FYNNEI. The CDR3 is made up of 16 amino acids. The sample comes from a study of T-cell memory formation after mild COVID-19. Broader study findings: Mostly located in CM and EM were contracting CD4+ clones, with contracting CD8+ clones located in EMRA. Memory sampled before infection contained some responding clones, suggesting cross-reactive memory joined. The authors did not confirm SARS-CoV-2 specificity of second-wave clones peaking day 37.

The sequence came from a man in his late teens or twenties who had mild COVID-19 (a few samples of this study predate the infection). Cell type and time point are not known. This chain connects TRBV2 to TRBJ2-3; 7 positions match TRBD2. The sequencing input was PBMCs or a T cell subset sorted from them (not recorded which). The CDR3 DNA sequence: TGTGCCAGCAGTGAAGCGCAGCGGGGCAACACAGATACGCAGTATTTT. It specifies CASSEAQRGNTDTQYF. Full variable domain (remainder filled in from reference TRBV2 and TRBJ2-3): EPEVTQTPSHQVTQMGQEVILRCVPISNHLYFYWYRQILGQKVEFLVSFYNNEISEKSEIFDDQFSVERPDGSNFTLKIRSTKLEDSAMYFCASSEAQRGNTDTQYFGPGTRLTVL.